A single sample is the source of the 26 T cell receptor beta chains below, sequenced in a study of vaccination and CD4 T cells after COVID-19. The Oncomine TCR Beta short-read assay generated sequence data from the DNA of cultured CD4+ T cells. From the PCR reads, TCRdb called clonotypes with MiXCR, one entry per CDR3 protein. The table shows 12,000 or so distinct CDR3 sequences, with around 48% occurring only once. These receptors are not linked to any known antigen. Treatment here: roughly 11-day PBMC culture with coronavirus spike peptide pools or control peptides (ViraFEST assay). The sequenced material came from CD4+ T cells from blood, cultured in vitro. The receptors here all came from a human donor who had recovered from COVID-19.

This chain joins TRBV11-1 and TRBJ2-1, with TRBD2 identical over 8 bases. This CDR3 comprises 16 residues. Per germline, CDR1 SGHAT and CDR2 FQDESV (reference sequence). The V gene end was trimmed by 5 bases and the J gene end by 4 bases; junction bases not matched to a gene: 10. In nucleotides, the CDR3 is TGTGCCAGCAGCATACCGGGGACTAGAAAATACAATGAGCAGTTCTTC. Translated: CASSIPGTRKYNEQFF.

J is TRBJ2-3 and V is TRBV6-1; D is unclear. The V end was cut by 6 bases, the J end by 1 base, with 14 bases between. From germline, CDR1 is MNHNS and CDR2 SASEGT. This CDR3 is built from 15 residues. CDR3: CASRATGSGTDTQYF. The DNA of the CDR3 is TGTGCCAGCAGGGCCACCGGCTCGGGCACAGATACGCAGTATTTT.

This chain joins TRBV2 and TRBJ2-7; 9 nucleotides align to TRBD1. V was pared by 6 bases and J by 9 bases, with 12 bases of the junction left unmatched. CDR1 is SNHLY, CDR2 FYNNEI, per germline. This CDR3 is 14 amino acids long. The DNA for the CDR3 is TGTGCCAGCAGAGGGACAGGGAGCCCCGTCGGGCAGTACTTC. Amino acids: CASRGTGSPVGQYF.

The chain links TRBV20-1 to TRBJ2-2; 9 bases are shared with TRBD2. CDR3 length: 16 residues. J was trimmed by 7 bases and V by 3 bases; bases with no gene match: 12. The germline CDR1 and CDR2 sequences are DFQATT and SNEGSKA (reference sequence). CDR3 DNA: TGCAGTGCTAGTGGAGGTAGCGGGAGTATCGGCGGGGAGCTGTTTTTT. It is translated as CSASGGSGSIGGELFF.

The rearrangement links TRBV20-1 to TRBJ1-3; no clear D gene. This CDR3 region has 12 residues. Per germline, CDR1 DFQATT and CDR2 SNEGSKA (reference sequence). V was cut by 2 bases and J by 0 bases, with 2 bases left in between. The CDR3 is CSARSSGNTIYF. In DNA form, the CDR3 reads TGCAGTGCTAGATCCTCTGGAAACACCATATATTTT.

The chain joins TRBV19 to TRBJ1-1; D unresolved. Germline-derived CDR1 and CDR2 are LNHDA and SQIVND (reference sequence). V was pared by 5 bases and J by 2 bases, with 9 bases between. The CDR3 loop spans 13 amino acids. Written as DNA, the CDR3 is TGTGCCAGTAGTGAGCAGACTAACACTGAAGCTTTCTTT. The encoded protein is CASSEQTNTEAFF.

This clonotype was seen only a few times. V is TRBV6-1 and J is TRBJ1-6; tentatively, D is TRBD1 (5 bases). Trimming left V 7 bases short and J 0 bases short, with 16 bases between. The CDR3 has 17 amino acids. Germline assignment: CDR1 MNHNS and CDR2 SASEGT. In DNA form, the CDR3 reads TGTGCCAGCATGTCCGGGACGAGGAGCTCCTATAATTCACCCCTCCACTTT. This codes for CASMSGTRSSYNSPLHF.

The chain employs TRBV20-1 and TRBJ2-1, with 10 bases identical to TRBD2. V lost 5 bases and J lost 0; bases outside the gene matches: 7. From germline, CDR1 is DFQATT and CDR2 SNEGSKA (reference sequence). The CDR3 consists of 16 residues. CDR3 residues: CSAPSGGALSYNEQFF. For the CDR3, the DNA is TGCAGTGCTCCGAGCGGGGGGGCCCTCTCCTACAATGAGCAGTTCTTC.

The chain recombines TRBV24-1 with TRBJ2-7, with D possibly being TRBD1 or TRBD2 (5 bases each). V lost 5 bases and J lost 0, with 19 bases in between. The CDR3 runs 17 residues. The V gene's germline CDR1 is KGHDR and CDR2 SFDVKD. The DNA for the CDR3 is TGTGCCACCAGTGTTTTCAGGCAGGGACCTCTCTCCTACGAGCAGTACTTC. Amino acid sequence: CATSVFRQGPLSYEQYF.

The CDR3 is CATSRVKETQYF. CDR3 coding DNA: TGTGCCACCAGCAGAGTTAAAGAGACCCAGTACTTC. The chain links TRBV15 to TRBJ2-5; no clear D. Germline CDR1 reads LNHNV; CDR2 reads YYDKDF (reference sequence). V dropped 1 base and J dropped 3 bases, with 3 bases sitting between them. CDR3 length: 12 amino acids. Full variable domain (rest looked up from reference TRBV15 and TRBJ2-5): DAMVIQNPRYQVTQFGKPVTLSCSQTLNHNVMYWYQQKSSQAPKLLFHYYDKDFNNEADTPDNFQSRRPNTSFCFLDIRSPGLGDTAMYLCATSRVKETQYFGPGTRLLVL.

V gene TRBV30 combines with J gene TRBJ1-5; D is unresolved. From germline, CDR1 is GTSNPN and CDR2 SVGIG (reference sequence). Trimming took off 0 bases at V and 1 base at J, with 7 bases between the two ends. The CDR3 extends over 14 amino acids. The CDR3 DNA follows: TGTGCCTGGAGTGTACTAACCAGCAATCAGCCCCAGCATTTT. This codes for CAWSVLTSNQPQHF. Drawing the rest from reference TRBV30 and TRBJ1-5, the complete variable domain is SQTIHQWPATLVQPVGSPLSLECTVEGTSNPNLYWYRQAAGRGLQLLFYSVGIGQISSEVPQNLSASRPQDRQFILSSKKLLLSDSGFYLCAWSVLTSNQPQHFGDGTRLSIL.

The chain uses TRBV6-1 and TRBJ2-4, with D possibly TRBD2 on 6 matching bases. V lost 0 bases and J 8 bases, leaving 14 bases between the germline ends. This CDR3 contains 15 residues. Germline V gene lookup returns CDR1 MNHNS and CDR2 SASEGT. The CDR3 DNA reads as TGTGCCAGCAGTGAAGCAGCAGGAGGGATATACATTCAGTACTTC. This sequence encodes CASSEAAGGIYIQYF.

This rearrangement joins TRBV11-3 to TRBJ2-2, with TRBD1 matching over 7 bases. V gave up 3 bases and J gave up 1 base; unmatched junction bases: 2. The CDR3 has 15 amino acids. Germline V gives CDR1 SGHNT, CDR2 YENEEA. CDR3 nucleotides: TGTGCCAGCAGCTTCCGACAGGGGAACACCGGGGAGCTGTTTTTT. Residues: CASSFRQGNTGELFF. Full variable domain (outside the CDR3, taken from reference TRBV11-3 and TRBJ2-2): EAGVVQSPRYKIIEKKQPVAFWCNPISGHNTLYWYLQNLGQGPELLIRYENEEAVDDSQLPKDRFSAERLKGVDSTLKIQPAELGDSAVYLCASSFRQGNTGELFFGEGSRLTVL.

The chain couples TRBV30 to TRBJ1-1; 9 bases are shared with TRBD1. The germline CDR1 and CDR2 sequences are GTSNPN and SVGIG (reference sequence). The V segment lost 3 bases and the J segment 4 bases; nucleotides outside the gene matches: 3. The CDR3 length is 13 residues. CDR3 sequence: CAWSDRGSTEAFF. The CDR3 nucleotides are TGTGCCTGGAGCGACAGGGGGAGCACTGAAGCTTTCTTT.

The chain is built from TRBV2 and TRBJ2-5; D tentatively reads TRBD1 or TRBD2 (5 bases each). Germline V gives CDR1 SNHLY, CDR2 FYNNEI. Between the trimmed V and J ends, which lost 7 bases and 5 bases, there was a span of 23 bases. The CDR3 length is 16 residues. DNA for the CDR3: TGTGCCAGCACTTCGGGACGCCTTGGTGACGGCGAGACCCAGTACTTC. Residues: CASTSGRLGDGETQYF.

The chain has TRBV19 and TRBJ1-5; maybe TRBD1 (6 bases). Deletions cut 3 bases from V and 0 bases from J, with 15 bases between. Germline V lookup: CDR1 LNHDA, CDR2 SQIVND (reference sequence). The CDR3 consists of 17 residues. The CDR3: CASSIKSGVNSNQPQHF. The CDR3 region has the DNA TGTGCCAGTAGTATTAAATCAGGGGTTAATAGCAATCAGCCCCAGCATTTT.

This clonotype was detected once. The chain combines TRBV6-2 or TRBV6-3 with TRBJ1-3; possible D gene TRBD1, 5 bases. Germline assignment: CDR1 MNHEY and CDR2 SVGEGT. The CDR3 covers 15 residues. Deletions cut 3 bases from V and 0 bases from J, with 9 bases between. The CDR3 region has the DNA TGTGCCAGCAGTTATCGAGACAGCTCTGGAAACACCATATATTTT. This encodes CASSYRDSSGNTIYF.

V and J are TRBV20-1 and TRBJ1-1; tentative D call: TRBD1 (5 bases). The length of the CDR3 is 17 residues. CDR1 is DFQATT and CDR2 is SNEGSKA in the germline V gene (reference sequence). Trimming pared 2 bases from V and 7 bases from J, leaving 26 bases between. The CDR3 DNA follows: TGCAGTGCTAGACCCCCCCTGGGCAGGGAACGGCGCAGTGAAGCTTTCTTT. Its protein product is CSARPPLGRERRSEAFF.

This clonotype occurred a few times. The chain is built from TRBV4-3 and TRBJ1-2; tentatively, D is TRBD1 (5 bases). The CDR3 has 13 amino acids. Germline values: CDR1 LGHNA, CDR2 YSLEER. V lost 1 base and J 8 bases, leaving 11 bases between the germline ends. CDR3 coding DNA: TGCGCCAGCAGCCAAGGTGGGGGTGAAGGCTACACCTTC. Its protein is CASSQGGGEGYTF.

CDR3 loop: CASSPREGTQYF. CDR3 nucleotides: TGTGCCAGCAGTCCTCGTGAGGGTACGCAGTATTTT. V gene TRBV7-6 combines with J gene TRBJ2-3, with a tentative D call TRBD2 (5 bases). The ends were cut back, 6 bases at V and 8 bases at J, with 12 bases in the middle. The CDR3 consists of 12 residues. Looked up from germline, CDR1 is SGHVS and CDR2 is FNYEAQ.

As DNA, the CDR3 is TGTGCCACCAGCCCGGGAGCGGATACGCAGTATTTT. This sequence encodes CATSPGADTQYF. The J gene is TRBJ2-3, the V gene TRBV15; D is possibly TRBD2 (6 bases). The CDR3 length is 12 residues. CDR1 is LNHNV, CDR2 YYDKDF, per germline (reference sequence). Trimming left V 5 bases short and J 6 bases short, with 9 bases between.

The chain employs TRBV10-3 and TRBJ2-2; the match to TRBD1 covers 7 bases. J gave up 1 base and V 5 bases, and 7 bases lay outside the gene matches. The CDR3 totals 16 residues. Germline V gene lookup returns CDR1 ENHRY and CDR2 SYGVKD. CDR3 nucleotides: TGTGCCATCAGTAAACAGGGGCGAATGAACACCGGGGAGCTGTTTTTT. Translation: CAISKQGRMNTGELFF.

This chain uses TRBV12-3 or TRBV12-4 with TRBJ2-7; 8 bases line up with TRBD1. This CDR3 contains 15 residues. V lost 0 bases and J lost 7; bases outside the gene matches: 8. CDR3 nucleotide sequence: TGTGCCAGCAGTTTAGCCGGGACAGGACGTAGGGAGCAGTACTTC. Its protein is CASSLAGTGRREQYF.

V usage is TRBV11-2 and J usage is TRBJ2-5; D is ambiguous. The CDR3 extends over 11 amino acids. CDR1 is SGHAT and CDR2 is FQNNGV in the germline V gene. Trimming stripped 4 bases from V and 5 bases from J, with 5 bases between. CDR3 residues: CASSYLETQYF. The CDR3, as DNA: TGTGCCAGCAGCTACCTCGAGACCCAGTACTTC.

This chain joins TRBV4-3 and TRBJ2-1; tentative D call: TRBD2 (5 bases). V was cut by 4 bases and J by 4 bases, with 17 bases left in between. The CDR3 length is 16 residues. CDR1 and CDR2 (germline): LGHNA, YSLEER. This CDR3 reads CASSRYTSTTYNEQFF. DNA for the CDR3: TGCGCCAGCAGCCGATACACTAGTACGACATACAATGAGCAGTTCTTC.

In this sample, this clonotype turned up a few times. At one of its ends the junction is not consistent with the germline gene, which may arise from a read error. V usage is TRBV7-7 and J usage is TRBJ1-5; the D gene is possibly TRBD1 (6 bases). The length of the CDR3 is 14 residues. Germline V gene lookup returns CDR1 SSHAT and CDR2 FNYEAQ (reference sequence). DNA of the CDR3: TGTGCTAGCAGCTTAGGAGGAGGGGGTCAGCCCCAGCATTTT. This translates into CASSLGGGGQPQHF.